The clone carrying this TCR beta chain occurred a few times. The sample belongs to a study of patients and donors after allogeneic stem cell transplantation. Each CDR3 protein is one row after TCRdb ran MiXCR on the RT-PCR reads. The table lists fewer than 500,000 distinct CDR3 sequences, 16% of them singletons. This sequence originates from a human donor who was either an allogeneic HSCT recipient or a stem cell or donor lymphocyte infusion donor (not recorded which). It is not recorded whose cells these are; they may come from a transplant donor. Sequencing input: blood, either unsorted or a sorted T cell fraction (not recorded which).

The CDR3 nucleotides read TGCAGCGTTGAAGATCGGGACTGGTATAGCGCTGAAGCTTTCTTT. It is translated as CSVEDRDWYSAEAFF. The gene calls are TRBV29-1 and TRBJ1-1; D might be TRBD1 (5 bases). Germline lookup yields CDR1 SQVTM and CDR2 ANQGSEA. CDR3 length: 15 residues. Deletions cut 0 bases from V and 6 bases from J, with 17 bases between.